A single sample is the source of the 19 T cell receptor beta chains below, sequenced in a study of blood T cell repertoires in COVID-19. Sequencing used immunoSEQ multiplex PCR; TCRdb keeps in-frame clones, though not all of them. The sample lists about 230,000 clones; 80% to 90% were seen once. The sequenced material came from PBMCs or T cells enriched from blood (not recorded which). The receptors come from a man younger than 35 who had recovered from COVID-19.

The sample holds one count of this clone. The chain links TRBV6-5 to TRBJ2-5; weak D call: TRBD2 (6 bases). CDR3 length equals 14 residues. V gave up 2 bases and J gave up 1 base, with 8 bases separating them. CDR1 is MNHEY, CDR2 SVGAGI, per germline. DNA of the CDR3: TGTGCCAGCAGTTACGGAGGGATCCAAGAGACCCAGTACTTC. This sequence encodes CASSYGGIQETQYF.

The chain combines TRBV3-1 (or the pseudogene TRBV3-2) with TRBJ1-2; TRBD1 aligns across 8 bases. Germline lookup yields CDR1 LGHDT and CDR2 YNNKEL (reference sequence). This CDR3 region has 16 residues. With 0 bases clipped from V and 7 bases from J, the junction kept 10 bases outside the gene matches. This CDR3 is CASSQDEWGTGPGYTF. The CDR3 DNA sequence: TGTGCCAGCAGCCAAGATGAGTGGGGGACAGGCCCTGGCTACACCTTC.

The gene calls are TRBV7-9 and TRBJ1-2; D may be TRBD1 (5 bases). The ends were cut back, 1 base at V and 4 bases at J, with 7 bases in the middle. Germline CDR1 is SEHNR and CDR2 is FQNEAQ (reference sequence). CDR3 length equals 13 residues. DNA for the CDR3: TGTGCCAGCAGCTTAGAGGGGTTCTATGGCTACACCTTC. Its protein is CASSLEGFYGYTF.

J is TRBJ2-2 and V is TRBV11-3; 7 bases fit TRBD2. In germline, CDR1 is SGHNT, CDR2 YENEEA. With V trimmed by 4 bases and J by 0 bases, 2 bases remained unmatched. The CDR3 has 15 residues. The CDR3 region has the DNA TGTGCCAGCAGCTCTCTAGCGGCGAACACCGGGGAGCTGTTTTTT. It encodes CASSSLAANTGELFF.

The V gene is TRBV3-1 (or the pseudogene TRBV3-2), the J gene TRBJ1-2; a possible D gene is TRBD1 (5 bases). Germline values: CDR1 LGHDT, CDR2 YNNKEL (reference sequence). The germline V and J ends were trimmed by 0 bases and 5 bases, with 10 bases remaining between them. The CDR3 covers 14 residues. The CDR3 is CASSQDPDTYGYTF. The CDR3, as DNA: TGTGCCAGCAGCCAAGATCCGGACACATATGGCTACACCTTC.

The chain joins TRBV19 to TRBJ2-5, with TRBD2 matching 7 bases. From germline, CDR1 is LNHDA and CDR2 SQIVND (reference sequence). The CDR3 runs to 14 residues. With V trimmed by 2 bases and J by 2 bases, 2 bases remained unmatched. CDR3 sequence (DNA): TGTGCCAGTAGTATACAGGGAGGGCAAGAGACCCAGTACTTC. The encoded protein is CASSIQGGQETQYF.

The V gene is TRBV27, the J gene TRBJ1-2; 11 positions match TRBD1. The ends lost 5 bases at V and 7 bases at J; junction bases unmatched: 9. The CDR3 runs to 15 residues. Germline V gene lookup returns CDR1 MNHEY and CDR2 SMNVEV (reference sequence). The CDR3 loop is CASSPWTGGTPGYTF. The CDR3 region has the DNA TGTGCCAGCAGTCCCTGGACAGGGGGCACTCCTGGCTACACCTTC.

The rearrangement joins TRBV2 to TRBJ1-2, with unresolved D. Germline V gene sequence: CDR1 SNHLY, CDR2 FYNNEI. Trimming took off 5 bases at V and 4 bases at J, with 14 bases between the two ends. This CDR3 is built from 14 residues. CDR3 region: CASSYDTTSYGYTF. The CDR3 DNA follows: TGTGCCAGCAGTTACGACACAACCTCCTATGGCTACACCTTC.

This clone was seen a single time. The rearrangement joins TRBV4-2 to TRBJ1-5; D is possibly TRBD1 (6 bases). CDR1 and CDR2 (germline): LGHNA, YNFKEQ. V was trimmed by 5 bases and J by 10 bases, leaving 15 bases between them. The CDR3 contains 13 residues. The CDR3 bases are TGTGCCAGCAGCACAGGAACCGGGACACCCCAGCATTTT. Translating it yields CASSTGTGTPQHF.

The chain carries TRBV5-1 and TRBJ1-1; D ambiguous. V was trimmed by 0 bases and J by 1 base, leaving 16 bases between them. The CDR3 consists of 17 residues. Germline V CDR1 and CDR2: SGHRS, YFSETQ. CDR3 region: CASSLAASTVPNTEAFF. The DNA of the CDR3 is TGCGCCAGCAGCTTGGCCGCGTCAACAGTCCCGAACACTGAAGCTTTCTTT. Combining the CDR3 with reference TRBV5-1 and TRBJ1-1 gives the whole variable domain KAGVTQTPRYLIKTRGQQVTLSCSPISGHRSVSWYQQTPGQGLQFLFEYFSETQRNKGNFPGRFSGRQFSNSRSEMNVSTLELGDSALYLCASSLAASTVPNTEAFFGQGTRLTVV.

Of note for this clone: This CDR3 is also generated by other DNA sequences in the sample. The V call is TRBV29-1, the J call TRBJ1-2; 7 nucleotides line up with TRBD1. The V segment lost 6 bases and the J segment 4 bases; nucleotides outside the gene matches: 5. This CDR3 spans 12 amino acids. Germline loops: CDR1 SQVTM, CDR2 ANQGSEA. CDR3 sequence: CSVRQGPYGYTF. The CDR3 DNA reads as TGCAGCGTAAGACAGGGTCCCTATGGCTACACCTTC.

This clone was seen only once. The chain recombines TRBV11-1 with TRBJ2-7; 12 nucleotides agree with TRBD2. V dropped 6 bases and J dropped 5; count of bases not matched to a gene: 8. The CDR3 sequence is 15 residues long. CDR1 is SGHAT, CDR2 FQDESV, per germline (reference sequence). The chain's CDR3 is CASRPLAGGINEQYF. The DNA of the CDR3 is TGTGCCAGCAGGCCACTAGCGGGAGGTATCAACGAGCAGTACTTC.

In its sample, this clone was seen a few times. The chain combines TRBV5-1 with TRBJ1-3, with D uncertain. CDR1 is SGHRS, CDR2 YFSETQ, per germline. The CDR3 is 15 amino acids. V was shortened by 0 bases and J by 0 bases, with 7 bases between the two germline ends. The CDR3 loop reads CASSLDASSGNTIYF. In DNA form, the CDR3 reads TGCGCCAGCAGCTTGGACGCTAGCTCTGGAAACACCATATATTTT. Together with reference TRBV5-1 and TRBJ1-3, the CDR3 gives the full variable domain: KAGVTQTPRYLIKTRGQQVTLSCSPISGHRSVSWYQQTPGQGLQFLFEYFSETQRNKGNFPGRFSGRQFSNSRSEMNVSTLELGDSALYLCASSLDASSGNTIYFGEGSWLTVV.

V and J are TRBV5-1 and TRBJ2-7; TRBD2 matches 7 bases. V gave up 2 bases and J gave up 3 bases; unmatched junction bases: 5. Germline V gene lookup returns CDR1 SGHRS and CDR2 YFSETQ. The CDR3 is made up of 14 amino acids. CDR3 coding DNA: TGCGCCAGCAGCTTACCGACTAGCAGCTACGAGCAGTACTTC. The encoded protein is CASSLPTSSYEQYF.

V and J are TRBV7-9 and TRBJ2-1; 9 nucleotides agree with TRBD2. Germline CDR1 reads SEHNR; CDR2 reads FQNEAQ (reference sequence). Unmatched junction bases numbered 1, after V lost 2 bases and J lost 5 bases. The CDR3 totals 14 residues. CDR3 nucleotide sequence: TGTGCCAGCAGCTTATCTAGCGGGAACAATGAGCAGTTCTTC. It translates to CASSLSSGNNEQFF.

The chain employs TRBV7-9 and TRBJ2-1; TRBD1 matches 10 bases. With V trimmed by 5 bases and J by 7 bases, 8 bases remained unmatched. Germline V gene lookup returns CDR1 SEHNR and CDR2 FQNEAQ (reference sequence). This CDR3 has 15 amino acids. CDR3 coding DNA: TGTGCCAGCAGCCAGGACAGGGGGACAGTGAATGAGCAGTTCTTC. Its translation is CASSQDRGTVNEQFF.

The chain employs TRBV6-5 and TRBJ2-2; 7 nucleotides agree with TRBD2. CDR3 size: 14 residues. Germline V CDR1 and CDR2: MNHEY, SVGAGI. Trimming at V came to 3 bases and at J to 5 bases, leaving 3 bases not matched to a gene. CDR3 amino acids: CASSYLAGTGELFF. In DNA form, the CDR3 reads TGTGCCAGCAGTTATTTAGCGGGTACCGGGGAGCTGTTTTTT.

The V call is TRBV27, the J call TRBJ2-2; D perhaps matches TRBD1 (5 bases). Germline-derived CDR1 and CDR2 are MNHEY and SMNVEV (reference sequence). The CDR3 length is 16 residues. V was clipped by 2 bases and J by 1 base, with 11 bases between them. The CDR3 sequence is CASSLSRALNTGELFF. CDR3 sequence (DNA): TGTGCCAGCAGTTTAAGCAGGGCTTTGAACACCGGGGAGCTGTTTTTT.

CDR3 in DNA: TGTGCCAGCACGCGGACAGAAGAAAGAAGGGAGCAGTACTTC. Protein: CASTRTEERREQYF. The chain employs TRBV11-2 and TRBJ2-7, with D maybe TRBD1 (6 bases). CDR1 SGHAT and CDR2 FQNNGV come from the germline V gene. V was cut by 7 bases and J by 7 bases, with 20 bases left in between. The CDR3 covers 14 residues.